This T cell receptor (beta chain) emerged from a study of prognosis after radiotherapy for stage I lung cancer. Study context: The tumor was squamous cell carcinoma for roughly seven patients; for twelve, it was adenocarcinoma.

The V and J ends lost 8 bases and 9 bases, in that order; junction bases with no gene match: 16. From germline, CDR1 is MNHNS and CDR2 SASEGT. This CDR3 has 15 residues. Genomic DNA was the source, and TCR beta CDR3 was amplified from it by two-round multiplex PCR. Round-one PCR had primers specific to each TRBV and TRBJ gene. In TCRdb, the multiplex PCR reads were re-called with MiXCR into one record per CDR3 protein. The table shows approximately 25,000 distinct CDR3 sequences, with about 45% occurring only once. The origin of this receptor is a donor over 45 with non-small cell lung cancer. The material was PBMCs, obtained before or after stereotactic body radiation therapy (not recorded which). The rearrangement uses TRBV6-1 and TRBJ1-5, with 7 bases lining up with TRBD1. The CDR3 loop is CASSIRGQAPRPQHF. The CDR3 nucleotides read TGTGCCAGCTCGATAAGAGGACAGGCCCCAAGGCCCCAGCATTTT.